These 27 T cell receptor beta chains were all obtained from the same sample, sequenced in a study of PD-1 blockade in classical Hodgkin lymphoma. Time point indicated: cycle 4 day 1 (C4D1), after 5 to 7 weeks of nivolumab. All trial patients relapsed after autologous stem cell transplantation. CD4+ T cells were purified from thawed PBMCs by negative selection. The method was immunoSEQ multiplex PCR; TCRdb's version includes in-frame clones alone and lacks a portion of them. The repertoire holds 29,000 or so clones, around 80% seen once, with 0.5% to 0.65% in the top ten. The sample was CD4+ T cells from blood, taken before the fourth cycle of nivolumab. These receptor sequences come from a human donor with classical Hodgkin lymphoma.

The rearrangement uses TRBV4-1 and TRBJ2-3, with 9 bases that match TRBD2. The CDR3 spans 16 residues. CDR1 is MGHRA and CDR2 is YSYEKL in the germline V gene. V lost 1 base to trimming and J lost 1 base; unmatched junction nucleotides: 3. DNA for the CDR3: TGCGCCAGCAGCCAAGCTAGCGGGACCCGCACAGATACGCAGTATTTT. It yields the protein CASSQASGTRTDTQYF.

The chain joins TRBV29-1 to TRBJ1-4, with 9 bases lining up with TRBD1. The CDR3 spans 14 residues. Germline V CDR1 and CDR2: SQVTM, ANQGSEA. Trimming at V came to 1 base and at J to 7 bases, leaving 4 bases not matched to a gene. The DNA of the CDR3 is TGCAGCGTTGAAGGGGACAGGGCGGGTGAAAAACTGTTTTTT. Amino acids: CSVEGDRAGEKLFF.

This chain connects TRBV9 to TRBJ2-3, with D tentatively TRBD2 (6 bases). The CDR3 length is 14 residues. The germline V gene has CDR1 SGDLS and CDR2 YYNGEE. The V gene lost 0 bases and the J gene lost 5 bases, with 10 bases spanning the gap. The CDR3 DNA is TGTGCCAGCAGCGTAGGGGGGGTCGGAGATACGCAGTATTTT. It translates to CASSVGGVGDTQYF.

The rearrangement links TRBV18 to TRBJ2-5; TRBD1 matches 9 bases. J was trimmed by 5 bases and V by 5 bases; bases with no gene match: 6. Germline loops: CDR1 KGHSH, CDR2 LQKENI. CDR3 length equals 14 residues. Here the CDR3 reads CASSSTGGGETQYF. CDR3 in DNA: TGTGCCAGCTCATCTACAGGGGGCGGGGAGACCCAGTACTTC.

The V and J genes are TRBV4-1 and TRBJ2-3; no firm D call. From germline, CDR1 is MGHRA and CDR2 YSYEKL. Trimming took 0 bases from V and 8 from J, leaving 0 bases between them. CDR3 length equals 10 residues. Here the CDR3 DNA reads TGCGCCAGCAGCCAAGATACGCAGTATTTT. It yields the protein CASSQDTQYF.

V usage is TRBV7-9 and J usage is TRBJ1-2, with D possibly TRBD1 on 6 matching bases. V lost 1 base to trimming and J lost 8 bases, with 14 bases between them. The CDR3 has 14 residues. Per germline, CDR1 SEHNR and CDR2 FQNEAQ (reference sequence). The CDR3 region has the DNA TGTGCCAGCAGCTTAGTTCGTCAGGGGCACGGCTACACCTTC. It codes for CASSLVRQGHGYTF. The full variable domain, in which reference TRBV7-9 and TRBJ1-2 provide the parts outside the CDR3, is DTGVSQNPRHKITKRGQNVTFRCDPISEHNRLYWYRQTLGQGPEFLTYFQNEAQLEKSRLLSDRFSAERPKGSFSTLEIQRTEQGDSAMYLCASSLVRQGHGYTFGSGTRLTVV.

The gene calls are TRBV6-5 and TRBJ2-2; D is perhaps TRBD1 or TRBD2 (6 bases each). CDR1 is MNHEY and CDR2 is SVGAGI in the germline V gene. Trimming took off 6 bases at V and 4 bases at J, with 15 bases between the two ends. The CDR3 runs 15 residues. DNA of the CDR3: TGTGCCAGCAGCCCGGTCGGGGGCCTCACCGGGGAGCTGTTTTTT. Amino acid sequence: CASSPVGGLTGELFF.

V is TRBV11-1 and J is TRBJ2-1; 8 nucleotides line up with TRBD2. The CDR3 spans 15 residues. Germline V gene data show CDR1 as SGHAT and CDR2 as FQDESV (reference sequence). Trimming cost V 7 bases and J 6 bases; bases outside gene matches: 11. This chain's CDR3 is CASTTGLGLINEQFF. DNA of the CDR3: TGTGCCAGCACCACGGGACTAGGGTTAATCAATGAGCAGTTCTTC.

The count of this clone is one. The chain combines TRBV11-3 with TRBJ2-5; D is undetermined. The germline CDR1 and CDR2 sequences are SGHNT and YENEEA. The length of the CDR3 is 15 residues. Between the trimmed V and J ends, which lost 0 bases and 1 base, there was a span of 9 bases. The DNA for the CDR3 is TGTGCCAGCAGCTTAGATCATGGGCGCCAAGAGACCCAGTACTTC. Residues: CASSLDHGRQETQYF.

The V and J genes are TRBV6-6 and TRBJ1-1; 8 bases are a match to TRBD1. The ends lost 7 bases at V and 4 bases at J; junction bases unmatched: 11. Germline-derived CDR1 and CDR2 are MNHNY and SVGAGI (reference sequence). This CDR3 is 15 amino acids long. CDR3 sequence: CASKGQGSRSTEAFF. The CDR3 nucleotides read TGTGCCAGCAAAGGACAGGGATCGCGAAGCACTGAAGCTTTCTTT.

V is TRBV6-5 and J is TRBJ1-6, with 8 bases aligning to TRBD1. J was trimmed by 7 bases and V by 6 bases; bases with no gene match: 2. This CDR3 is 13 amino acids long. Looked up from germline, CDR1 is MNHEY and CDR2 is SVGAGI. The chain's CDR3 is CASRDRENSPLHF. The CDR3 DNA follows: TGTGCCAGCAGGGACAGGGAGAATTCACCCCTCCACTTT.

The chain is built from TRBV9 and TRBJ2-1; D ambiguous. The CDR3 is 13 amino acids. The germline V gene has CDR1 SGDLS and CDR2 YYNGEE. V was pared by 4 bases and J by 5 bases, with 10 bases between. This CDR3 is CASSFLNHNEQFF. The CDR3 coding sequence is TGTGCCAGCAGCTTTCTGAATCACAATGAGCAGTTCTTC.

The J gene is TRBJ1-4, the V gene TRBV5-1; TRBD1 aligns across 10 bases. Per the germline V gene, CDR1 is SGHRS and CDR2 is YFSETQ. Germline trimming cut 2 bases from V and 8 bases from J; bases unmatched to any gene: 6. The CDR3 length is 15 residues. CDR3 DNA sequence: TGCGCCAGCAGCTTCCGACAGGGGGCAGGGGAAAAACTGTTTTTT. This translates into CASSFRQGAGEKLFF.

The rearrangement uses TRBV5-1 and TRBJ1-6; maybe TRBD1 (5 bases). The CDR3 consists of 14 residues. Trimming cost V 3 bases and J 7 bases, with 11 bases left between them. Germline CDR1 reads SGHRS; CDR2 reads YFSETQ. CDR3 DNA: TGCGCCAGCAGCTGGGGACGGGAGAATTCACCCCTCCACTTT. This encodes CASSWGRENSPLHF.

The CDR3: CASTSRKGQLVDTQYF. The CDR3 DNA reads as TGTGCCAGCACCTCCCGGAAGGGTCAGTTAGTAGATACGCAGTATTTT. The chain has TRBV6-6 and TRBJ2-3; D is unclear. In germline, CDR1 is MNHNY, CDR2 SVGAGI (reference sequence). This CDR3 region has 16 residues. V dropped 7 bases and J dropped 5 bases, with 22 bases sitting between them.

The chain carries TRBV5-1 and TRBJ2-2, with D maybe TRBD1 (6 bases). With 4 bases removed from V and 0 bases from J, the gap between germline ends came to 13 bases. The CDR3 has 16 amino acids. From germline, CDR1 is SGHRS and CDR2 YFSETQ. CDR3 in amino acids: CASSPSGTTNTGELFF. CDR3 nucleotide sequence: TGCGCCAGCAGCCCCTCCGGGACAACGAACACCGGGGAGCTGTTTTTT. Based on the CDR3 plus reference TRBV5-1 and TRBJ2-2, the full variable domain is KAGVTQTPRYLIKTRGQQVTLSCSPISGHRSVSWYQQTPGQGLQFLFEYFSETQRNKGNFPGRFSGRQFSNSRSEMNVSTLELGDSALYLCASSPSGTTNTGELFFGEGSRLTVL.

V usage is TRBV30 and J usage is TRBJ1-4; D unresolved. With 4 bases removed from V and 8 bases from J, the gap between germline ends came to 11 bases. Germline loops: CDR1 GTSNPN, CDR2 SVGIG (reference sequence). The CDR3 loop spans 12 amino acids. In DNA, the CDR3 is TGTGCCTGGACAGCCAATGGGGAAAAACTGTTTTTT. Translating gives CAWTANGEKLFF.

The V gene is TRBV2, the J gene TRBJ1-2, with D hard to call. The ends were cut back, 6 bases at V and 3 bases at J, with 29 bases in the middle. The CDR3 length is 19 residues. In germline, CDR1 is SNHLY, CDR2 FYNNEI. As DNA, the CDR3 is TGTGCCAGCAGGGGGTACATGGGCCCCTTGTTGGAGGCTTACTATGGCTACACCTTC. This translates into CASRGYMGPLLEAYYGYTF. The whole variable domain, remainder taken from reference TRBV2 and TRBJ1-2, is EPEVTQTPSHQVTQMGQEVILRCVPISNHLYFYWYRQILGQKVEFLVSFYNNEISEKSEIFDDQFSVERPDGSNFTLKIRSTKLEDSAMYFCASRGYMGPLLEAYYGYTFGSGTRLTVV.

The chain recombines TRBV6-4 with TRBJ2-3; 14 bases match TRBD2. Germline V lookup: CDR1 MRHNA, CDR2 SNTAGT. The CDR3 sequence is 19 residues long. J was trimmed by 2 bases and V by 9 bases; bases with no gene match: 16. The DNA of the CDR3 is TGTGCCAGTCACGACCCTCCGGGACTAGCGGGGGCCGTCACAGATACGCAGTATTTT. Translating gives CASHDPPGLAGAVTDTQYF.

V and J are TRBV6-5 and TRBJ1-1; tentatively, D is TRBD1 (6 bases). CDR1 MNHEY and CDR2 SVGAGI come from the germline V gene. The CDR3 consists of 12 residues. V lost 11 bases and J lost 10, with 20 bases in between. The CDR3 region is CAANQGPGIAFF. Here the CDR3 DNA reads TGTGCCGCAAACCAGGGGCCGGGTATAGCTTTCTTT.

The chain's CDR3 is CASSMWGTTEAKNIQYF. The CDR3 DNA is TGTGCCAGCAGCATGTGGGGGACGACCGAAGCCAAAAACATTCAGTACTTC. The rearrangement joins TRBV5-6 to TRBJ2-4; D is perhaps TRBD1 or TRBD2 (5 bases each). Trimming removed 4 bases at V and 0 bases at J, with 17 bases between. The CDR3 totals 17 residues. Looked up from germline, CDR1 is SGHDT and CDR2 is YYEEEE.

This chain uses TRBV11-2 with TRBJ2-3; D uncertain. Trimming stripped 4 bases from V and 3 bases from J, with 5 bases between. This CDR3 has 12 residues. The germline gives CDR1 SGHAT, CDR2 FQNNGV. This chain's CDR3 is CASSSGTDTQYF. The CDR3 nucleotides read TGTGCCAGCAGCTCAGGAACAGATACGCAGTATTTT.

The gene calls are TRBV6-1 and TRBJ2-5; TRBD2 aligns across 8 bases. CDR3 size: 14 residues. The V and J ends lost 6 bases and 5 bases, in that order; junction bases with no gene match: 8. Germline loops: CDR1 MNHNS, CDR2 SASEGT. The CDR3: CASSRVAGQETQYF. Written as DNA, the CDR3 is TGTGCCAGCAGCCGAGTAGCGGGGCAGGAGACCCAGTACTTC.

The V gene is TRBV5-1, the J gene TRBJ2-7; 8 bases are a match to TRBD1. Germline V gene data show CDR1 as SGHRS and CDR2 as YFSETQ. J was trimmed by 2 bases and V by 3 bases; bases with no gene match: 7. The CDR3 spans 15 residues. The CDR3 DNA reads as TGCGCCAGCAGCTGGTACAGGGGGGCCCCCTACGAGCAGTACTTC. Translation gives CASSWYRGAPYEQYF.

The gene calls are TRBV6-5 and TRBJ2-3, with TRBD2 identical over 9 bases. CDR1 MNHEY and CDR2 SVGAGI come from the germline V gene. Trimming took 7 bases from V and 5 from J; bases not matched to a gene: 7. This CDR3 region has 14 residues. The chain's CDR3 is CASKAGGPIDTQYF. In nucleotides, the CDR3 is TGTGCCAGCAAGGCGGGGGGGCCGATAGATACGCAGTATTTT.

The chain uses TRBV5-1 and TRBJ1-4; maybe TRBD1 (5 bases). Germline V CDR1 and CDR2: SGHRS, YFSETQ. V was shortened by 4 bases and J by 0 bases, with 13 bases between the two germline ends. The CDR3 runs to 16 residues. The DNA of the CDR3 is TGCGCCAGCAGCATGACAGTTCCCCCAACTAATGAAAAACTGTTTTTT. This codes for CASSMTVPPTNEKLFF.

V and J are TRBV7-9 and TRBJ1-5, with 9 bases that match TRBD1. The CDR3 extends over 17 amino acids. V trimming: 5 bases; J trimming: 2 bases; junction bases outside the gene matches: 10. Germline V gene sequence: CDR1 SEHNR, CDR2 FQNEAQ (reference sequence). CDR3 protein: CASSMGGTGSGNQPQHF. CDR3 nucleotide sequence: TGTGCCAGCAGCATGGGTGGGACAGGGTCGGGCAATCAGCCCCAGCATTTT.